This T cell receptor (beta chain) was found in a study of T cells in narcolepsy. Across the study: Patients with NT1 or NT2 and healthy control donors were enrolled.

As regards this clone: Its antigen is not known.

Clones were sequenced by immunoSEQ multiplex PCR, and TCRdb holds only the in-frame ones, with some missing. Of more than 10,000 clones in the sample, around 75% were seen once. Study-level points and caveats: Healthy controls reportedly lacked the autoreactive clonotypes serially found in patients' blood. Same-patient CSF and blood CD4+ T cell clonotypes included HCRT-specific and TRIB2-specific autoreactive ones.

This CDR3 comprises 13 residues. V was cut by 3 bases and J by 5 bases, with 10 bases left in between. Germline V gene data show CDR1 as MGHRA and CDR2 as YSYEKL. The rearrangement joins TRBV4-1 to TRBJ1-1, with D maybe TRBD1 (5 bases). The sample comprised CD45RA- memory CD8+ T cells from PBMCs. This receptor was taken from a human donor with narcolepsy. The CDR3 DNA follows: TGCGCCAGCAGCCAGGGGCCCCTAACTGAAGCTTTCTTT. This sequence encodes CASSQGPLTEAFF.